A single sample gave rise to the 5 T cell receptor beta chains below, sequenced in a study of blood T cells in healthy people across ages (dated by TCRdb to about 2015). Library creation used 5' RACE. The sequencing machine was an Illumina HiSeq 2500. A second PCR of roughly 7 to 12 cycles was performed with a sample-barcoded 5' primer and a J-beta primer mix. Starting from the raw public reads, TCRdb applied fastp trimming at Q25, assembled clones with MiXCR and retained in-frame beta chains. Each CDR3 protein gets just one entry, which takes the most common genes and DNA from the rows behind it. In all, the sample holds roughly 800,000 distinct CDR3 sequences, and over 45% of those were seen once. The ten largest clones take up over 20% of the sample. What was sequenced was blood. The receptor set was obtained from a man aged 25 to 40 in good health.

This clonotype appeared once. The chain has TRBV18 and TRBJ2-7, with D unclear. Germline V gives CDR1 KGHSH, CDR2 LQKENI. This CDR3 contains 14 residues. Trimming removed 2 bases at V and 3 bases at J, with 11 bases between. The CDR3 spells CASSPTGALYEQYF. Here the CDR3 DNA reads TGTGCCAGCTCACCAACCGGAGCCCTCTACGAGCAGTACTTC. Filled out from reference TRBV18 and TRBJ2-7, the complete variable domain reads NAGVMQNPRHLVRRRGQEARLRCSPMKGHSHVYWYRQLPEEGLKFMVYLQKENIIDESGMPKERFSAEFPKEGPSILRIQQVVRGDSAAYFCASSPTGALYEQYFGPGTRLTVT.

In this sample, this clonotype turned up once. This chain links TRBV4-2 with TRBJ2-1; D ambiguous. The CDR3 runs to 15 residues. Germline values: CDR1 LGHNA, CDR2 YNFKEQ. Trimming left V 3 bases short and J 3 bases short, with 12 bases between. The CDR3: CASSQDVGNYNEQFF. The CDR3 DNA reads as TGTGCCAGCAGCCAGGACGTTGGCAACTACAATGAGCAGTTCTTC.

CDR3 loop: CASSSRTSSLDTQYF. Here the CDR3 DNA reads TGTGCCAGCAGTTCAAGGACTAGTAGCTTAGATACGCAGTATTTT. V gene TRBV28 combines with J gene TRBJ2-3, with 7 bases fitting TRBD2. V lost 4 bases, J lost 5 bases, and 9 bases stayed unmatched. From germline, CDR1 is MDHEN and CDR2 SYDVKM. The CDR3 totals 15 residues.

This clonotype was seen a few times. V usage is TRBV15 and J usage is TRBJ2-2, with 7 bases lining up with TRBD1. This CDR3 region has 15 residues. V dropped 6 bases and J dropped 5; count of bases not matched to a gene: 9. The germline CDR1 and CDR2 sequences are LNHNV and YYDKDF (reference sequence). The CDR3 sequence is CATSADRARTGELFF. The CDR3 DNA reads TGTGCCACCAGTGCCGACAGGGCTAGAACCGGGGAGCTGTTTTTT.

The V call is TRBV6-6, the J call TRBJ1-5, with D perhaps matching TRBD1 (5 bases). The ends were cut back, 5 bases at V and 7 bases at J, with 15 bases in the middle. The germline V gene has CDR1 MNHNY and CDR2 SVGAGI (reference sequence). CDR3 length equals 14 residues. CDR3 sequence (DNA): TGTGCCAGCAGTCCCATGGGGGGTGACCAGCCCCAGCATTTT. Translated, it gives CASSPMGGDQPQHF.